This T cell receptor beta chain was recovered during a study of cytomegalovirus exposure and HLA in healthy donors. About the study: The 120 million or so unique TCR beta sequences, from roughly 170 million T cells, were found by an earlier analysis. Among about 380 genotyped donors, around 77% fell in the Caucasian-associated ancestry cluster.

The PCR had 60 Vbeta and 13 Jbeta primers. Clones were sequenced by immunoSEQ multiplex PCR, and TCRdb holds only the in-frame ones, with some missing. The table lists 90,000 to 130,000 clones, approximately 81% of them singletons. The CDR3 spans 16 residues. V lost 4 bases and J lost 0; bases outside the gene matches: 6. Germline assignment: CDR1 ENHRY and CDR2 SYGVKD. J is TRBJ1-5 and V is TRBV10-3; 7 bases map to TRBD1. The sequenced sample was PBMCs. The source of this sequence is a woman younger than 30 in good health and CMV-seropositive. The CDR3 is CAISVTGIDSNQPQHF. The CDR3 nucleotides read TGTGCCATCAGTGTGACAGGGATCGATAGCAATCAGCCCCAGCATTTT.